A selection of T cell receptor beta chains follows, all from one sample in a study of T cell repertoires in cytomegalovirus infection. One entry per CDR3 protein, called by TCRdb with MiXCR from the reads. The table shows hundreds of thousands of distinct CDR3 sequences, with approximately 46% occurring only once. No antigens are known for them. This material consisted of cultured PBMCs, taken from culture after CMV antigen stimulation. Receptor source: a human donor in good health (CMV status not recorded). Some clones in this sample may be carry-over from other donors' samples. CDR3s include the opening cysteine and the closing phenylalanine or tryptophan. D genes are given only for firm matches. Some rows mark clone size as missing; the rest say once, few, many or name a class of expanded clone.

cdr3_aa	cdr3_nt	v_call	clone_size	d_call	j_call
CASSYLGTGGAGELFF	TGTGCCAGCAGTTACCTCGGGACAGGGGGGGCCGGGGAGCTGTTTTTT	TRBV6-2/TRBV6-3	NA	TRBD1	TRBJ2-2
CAISDGQGAYEQYF	TGTGCCATCAGTGATGGCCAGGGGGCCTACGAGCAGTACTTC	TRBV10-3	NA	TRBD1	TRBJ2-7
CASSLNPSGTDTQYF	TGTGCCAGCAGCTTAAACCCTAGCGGGACAGATACGCAGTATTTT	TRBV7-2	few	TRBD2	TRBJ2-3
CSAGRQYSNQPQHF	TGCAGTGCTGGGAGACAGTATAGCAATCAGCCCCAGCATTTT	TRBV20-1	NA	NA	TRBJ1-5
CASISLTGLLINQPQHF	TGTGCCAGCATTTCGCTGACAGGGTTGCTTATAAATCAGCCCCAGCATTTT	TRBV6-6	NA	TRBD1	TRBJ1-5
CASSLVGYTDTQYF	TGTGCCAGCAGCTTAGTGGGGTACACAGATACGCAGTATTTT	TRBV7-8	NA	NA	TRBJ2-3
CASSPSPRTGGSVYGYTF	TGTGCCAGCTCACCCTCACCAAGGACAGGGGGCTCTGTCTATGGCTACACCTTC	TRBV18	NA	TRBD1	TRBJ1-2
CASSLSTPPDTQYF	TGTGCCAGCAGTTTATCAACCCCTCCAGATACGCAGTATTTT	TRBV27	NA	NA	TRBJ2-3
CASSPSGAGNTIYF	TGTGCCAGCAGCCCAAGTGGGGCTGGAAACACCATATATTTT	TRBV12-3/TRBV12-4	NA	NA	TRBJ1-3
CASSFVATGELFF	TGTGCCAGCAGCTTTGTTGCGACCGGGGAGCTGTTTTTT	TRBV7-2	few	NA	TRBJ2-2
CASSRLGGGQETQYF	TGTGCCAGCAGCCGCCTGGGCGGAGGCCAAGAGACCCAGTACTTC	TRBV5-4	NA	NA	TRBJ2-5
CASSYSSTPYEQYF	TGTGCCAGCAGTTATAGTTCCACCCCCTACGAGCAGTACTTC	TRBV6-2/TRBV6-3	NA	NA	TRBJ2-7
CASSPNRVGKTQYF	TGTGCCAGCAGTCCAAACAGGGTAGGAAAGACCCAGTACTTC	TRBV27	NA	NA	TRBJ2-5
CASSPTSGPDYEQYF	TGTGCCAGCTCGCCCACGTCGGGACCTGACTACGAGCAGTACTTC	TRBV18	NA	NA	TRBJ2-7
CASSASGTGRSEQFF	TGTGCCAGCAGCGCATCCGGGACAGGGAGGAGTGAGCAGTTCTTC	TRBV5-6	NA	TRBD1	TRBJ2-1
CAISESGTSGYEQYF	TGTGCCATCAGTGAGTCTGGGACTAGCGGTTACGAGCAGTACTTC	TRBV10-3	NA	TRBD2	TRBJ2-7
CASSMSGVGTDTQYF	TGTGCCAGTAGTATGAGCGGAGTGGGCACAGATACGCAGTATTTT	TRBV19	NA	NA	TRBJ2-3